This T cell receptor (beta chain) was recovered during a study of identical twins. Concerning this clonotype itself: Its antigen remains unknown.

TCRdb used MiXCR to reprocess the 5' RACE reads, holding one entry per CDR3 protein. The sample includes about 890,000 distinct CDR3 sequences, about 12% of them seen just once. Study-level points and caveats: There is a chance that invariant MAIT and iNKT cells partially muddied zero-insertion analyses.

With V trimmed by 5 bases and J by 2 bases, 4 bases remained unmatched. Germline lookup yields CDR1 DFQATT and CDR2 SNEGSKA (reference sequence). The CDR3 has 14 amino acids. The sample was also linked to a second study, of yellow fever vaccine responses in identical twins.

The source of this sequence is a woman in her late teens or twenties in good health. The chain links TRBV20-1 to TRBJ2-2; 8 bases are shared with TRBD1. The specimen was PBMCs. DNA for the CDR3: TGCAGTGCTCCCGACAGGGGCAACACCGGGGAGCTGTTTTTT. Its translation: CSAPDRGNTGELFF.